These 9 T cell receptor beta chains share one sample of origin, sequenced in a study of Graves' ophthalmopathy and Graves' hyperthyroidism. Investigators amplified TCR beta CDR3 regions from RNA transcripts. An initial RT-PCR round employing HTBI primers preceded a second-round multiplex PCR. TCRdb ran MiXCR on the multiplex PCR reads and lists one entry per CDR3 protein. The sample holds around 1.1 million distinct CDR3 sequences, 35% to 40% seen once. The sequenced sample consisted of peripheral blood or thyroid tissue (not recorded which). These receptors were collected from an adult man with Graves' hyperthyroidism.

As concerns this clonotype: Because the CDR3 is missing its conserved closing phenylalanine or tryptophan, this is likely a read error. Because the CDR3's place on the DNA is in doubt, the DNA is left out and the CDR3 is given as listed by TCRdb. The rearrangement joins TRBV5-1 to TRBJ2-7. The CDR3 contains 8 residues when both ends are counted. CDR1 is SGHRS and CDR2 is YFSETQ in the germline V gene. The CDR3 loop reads CASSFTHT.

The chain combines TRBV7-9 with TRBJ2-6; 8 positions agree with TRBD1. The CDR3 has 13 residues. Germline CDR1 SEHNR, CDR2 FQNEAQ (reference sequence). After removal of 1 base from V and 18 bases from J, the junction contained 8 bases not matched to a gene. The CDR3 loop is CASSLETGAVGTF. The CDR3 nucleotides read TGTGCCAGCAGCTTAGAGACAGGGGCTGTCGGGACTTTC.

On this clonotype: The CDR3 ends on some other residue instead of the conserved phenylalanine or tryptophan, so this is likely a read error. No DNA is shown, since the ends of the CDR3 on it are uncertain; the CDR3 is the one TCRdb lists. CDR3 sequence: CAISEPTS. The V gene is TRBV10-3, the J gene TRBJ2-6. The CDR3 spans 8 residues, counting both ends. Looked up from germline, CDR1 is ENHRY and CDR2 is SYGVKD.

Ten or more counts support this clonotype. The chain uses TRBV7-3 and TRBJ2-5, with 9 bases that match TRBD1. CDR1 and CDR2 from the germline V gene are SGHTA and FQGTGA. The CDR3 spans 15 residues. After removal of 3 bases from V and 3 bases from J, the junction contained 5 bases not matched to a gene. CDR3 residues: CASSLERTGEETQYF. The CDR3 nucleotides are TGTGCCAGCAGCTTGGAGAGGACAGGGGAAGAGACCCAGTACTTC.

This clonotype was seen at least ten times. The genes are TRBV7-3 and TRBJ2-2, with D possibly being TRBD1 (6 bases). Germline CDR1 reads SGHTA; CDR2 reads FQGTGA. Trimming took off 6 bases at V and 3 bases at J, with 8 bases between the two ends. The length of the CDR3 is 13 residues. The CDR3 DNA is TGTGCCAGCAGGGGGGCGGACACCGGGGAGCTGTTTTTT. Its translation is CASRGADTGELFF.

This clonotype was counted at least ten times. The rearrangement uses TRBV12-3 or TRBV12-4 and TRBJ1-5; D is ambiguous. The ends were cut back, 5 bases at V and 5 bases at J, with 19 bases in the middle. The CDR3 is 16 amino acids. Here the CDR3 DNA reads TGTGCCAGCAGTCCGAGCCCAGACCCGAGATATCAGCCCCAGCATTTT. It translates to CASSPSPDPRYQPQHF.

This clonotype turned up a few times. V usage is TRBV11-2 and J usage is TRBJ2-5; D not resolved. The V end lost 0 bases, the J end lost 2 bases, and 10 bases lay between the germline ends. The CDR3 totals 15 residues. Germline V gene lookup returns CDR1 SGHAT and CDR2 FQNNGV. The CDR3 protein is CASSLDALDQETQYF. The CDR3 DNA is TGTGCCAGCAGCTTAGATGCCTTGGATCAAGAGACCCAGTACTTC.

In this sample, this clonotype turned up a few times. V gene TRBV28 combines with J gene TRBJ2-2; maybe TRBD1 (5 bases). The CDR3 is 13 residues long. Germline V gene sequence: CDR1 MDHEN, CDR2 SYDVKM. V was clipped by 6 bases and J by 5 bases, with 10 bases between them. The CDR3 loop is CASRPRGTGELFF. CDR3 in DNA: TGTGCCAGCAGGCCTAGGGGTACCGGGGAGCTGTTTTTT.

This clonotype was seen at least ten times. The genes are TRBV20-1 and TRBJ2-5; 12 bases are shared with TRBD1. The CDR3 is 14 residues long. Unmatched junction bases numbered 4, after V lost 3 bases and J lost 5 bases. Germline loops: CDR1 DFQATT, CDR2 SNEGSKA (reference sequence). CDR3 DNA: TGCAGTGCTAGGGGACAGGGGGCTTCGGAGACCCAGTACTTC. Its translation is CSARGQGASETQYF.